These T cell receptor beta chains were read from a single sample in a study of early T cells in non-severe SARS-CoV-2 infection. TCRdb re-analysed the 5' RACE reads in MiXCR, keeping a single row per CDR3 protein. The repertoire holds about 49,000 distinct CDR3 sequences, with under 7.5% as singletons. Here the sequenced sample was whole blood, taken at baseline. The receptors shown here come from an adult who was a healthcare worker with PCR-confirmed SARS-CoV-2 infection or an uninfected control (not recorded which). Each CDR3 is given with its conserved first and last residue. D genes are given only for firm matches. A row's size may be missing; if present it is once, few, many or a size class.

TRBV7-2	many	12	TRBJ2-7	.	CASSLSRDEQYF	TGTGCCAGCAGCTTGTCCAGGGATGAGCAGTACTTC
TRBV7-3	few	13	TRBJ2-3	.	CASSFMGTDTQYF	TGTGCCAGCAGCTTCATGGGGACAGATACGCAGTATTTT
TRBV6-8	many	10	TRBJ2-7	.	CASNPYEQYF	TGTGCCAGCAACCCCTACGAGCAGTACTTC
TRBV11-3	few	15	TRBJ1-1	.	CASSLEGTAGTEAFF	TGTGCCAGCAGCTTAGAAGGGACGGCAGGCACTGAAGCTTTCTTT
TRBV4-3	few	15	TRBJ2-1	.	CASSQGHVSYNEQFF	TGCGCCAGCAGCCAAGGTCATGTGTCCTACAATGAGCAGTTCTTC
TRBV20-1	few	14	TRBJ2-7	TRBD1	CSALTGRSSYEQYF	TGCAGTGCTCTGACAGGGAGAAGCTCCTACGAGCAGTACTTC
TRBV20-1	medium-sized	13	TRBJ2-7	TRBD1	CSARDLTGFEQYF	TGCAGTGCTAGAGATTTGACAGGGTTCGAGCAGTACTTC
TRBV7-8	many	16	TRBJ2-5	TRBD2	CASSRGGLARAETQYF	TGTGCCAGCAGCCGGGGGGGACTAGCGAGAGCAGAGACCCAGTACTTC
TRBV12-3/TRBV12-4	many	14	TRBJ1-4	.	CASSLRPGIEKLFF	TGTGCCAGCAGTTTAAGGCCGGGGATTGAAAAACTGTTTTTT
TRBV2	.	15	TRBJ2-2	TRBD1	CASMPGTGRAGELFF	TGTGCCAGCATGCCCGGGACAGGGCGCGCCGGGGAGCTGTTTTTT
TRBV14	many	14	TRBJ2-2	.	CASSQVSSSGELFF	TGTGCCAGCAGCCAAGTATCATCGTCCGGGGAGCTGTTTTTT
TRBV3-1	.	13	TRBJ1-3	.	CASASISENTIYF	TGTGCCAGTGCGAGCATCTCTGAAAACACCATATATTTT
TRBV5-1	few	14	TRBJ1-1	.	CASRAGDRNTEAFF	TGCGCCAGCAGGGCCGGGGATCGGAACACTGAAGCTTTCTTT
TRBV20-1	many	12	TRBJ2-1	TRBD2	CSGAGAYNEQFF	TGCAGTGGAGCGGGGGCGTACAATGAGCAGTTCTTC
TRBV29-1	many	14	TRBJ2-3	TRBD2	CSVRPSGAADTQYF	TGCAGCGTTCGGCCTAGCGGGGCGGCAGATACGCAGTATTTT
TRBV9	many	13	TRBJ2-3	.	CASSPGHTDTQYF	TGTGCCAGCAGTCCGGGACACACAGATACGCAGTATTTT
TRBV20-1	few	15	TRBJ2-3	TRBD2	CSAGSSGGIPDTQYF	TGCAGTGCTGGGAGCAGCGGGGGGATCCCAGATACGCAGTATTTT
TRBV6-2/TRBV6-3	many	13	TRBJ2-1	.	CASGIKPPSEQFF	TGTGCCAGCGGCATTAAACCGCCGAGTGAGCAGTTCTTC
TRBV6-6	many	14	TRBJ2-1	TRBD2	CASSRDYSYNEQFF	TGTGCCAGCAGTCGGGACTATTCGTACAATGAGCAGTTCTTC
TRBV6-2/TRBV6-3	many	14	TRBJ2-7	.	CASSFTGTNYEQYF	TGTGCCAGCAGTTTCACCGGGACAAACTACGAGCAGTACTTC
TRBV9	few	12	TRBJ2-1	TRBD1	CASSPGGNEQFF	TGTGCCAGCAGCCCAGGGGGCAATGAGCAGTTCTTC
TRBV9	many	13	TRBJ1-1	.	CASSGRENTEAFF	TGTGCCAGCAGCGGCAGGGAGAACACTGAAGCTTTCTTT
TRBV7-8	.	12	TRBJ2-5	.	CTSSSPETSNLF	TGTACCAGCAGCTCCCCCGAGACAAGTAACTTATTC
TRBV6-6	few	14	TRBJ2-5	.	CASSYAGNSETQYF	TGTGCCAGCAGTTACGCAGGGAATTCGGAGACCCAGTACTTC
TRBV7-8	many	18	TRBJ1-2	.	CASSKYDRRSAMGYGYTF	TGTGCCAGCAGCAAGTACGACAGGAGATCCGCGATGGGCTATGGCTACACCTTC
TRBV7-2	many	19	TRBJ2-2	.	CASSISPPRKLFNTGELFF	TGTGCCAGCAGCATTAGTCCCCCCAGAAAACTTTTCAACACCGGGGAGCTGTTTTTT
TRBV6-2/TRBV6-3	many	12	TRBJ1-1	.	CASQQGGTEAFF	TGTGCCAGCCAACAGGGAGGAACTGAAGCTTTCTTT
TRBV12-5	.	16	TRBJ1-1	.	CASGWAPGHANTEAFF	TGTGCTAGTGGTTGGGCCCCGGGACACGCTAACACTGAAGCTTTCTTT
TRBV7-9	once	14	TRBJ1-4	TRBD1	CASSWTGKGEKLFF	TGTGCCAGCAGCTGGACAGGGAAGGGCGAAAAACTGTTTTTT
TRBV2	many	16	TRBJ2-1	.	CASSHKLGDIYNEQFF	TGTGCCAGCAGTCATAAGCTGGGGGACATATACAATGAGCAGTTCTTC
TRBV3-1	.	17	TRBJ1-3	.	CASSQDSGTETGNTIYF	TGTGCCAGCAGCCAAGATTCGGGGACCGAAACTGGAAACACCATATATTTT
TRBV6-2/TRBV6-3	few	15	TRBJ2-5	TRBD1	CASSYRKTGRETQYF	TGTGCCAGCAGTTACCGGAAGACAGGGAGAGAGACCCAGTACTTC
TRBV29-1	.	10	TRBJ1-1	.	CSVSNTEAFF	TGCAGCGTTTCGAACACTGAAGCTTTCTTT
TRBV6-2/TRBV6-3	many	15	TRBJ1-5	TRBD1	CASSSLDRGSQPQHF	TGTGCCAGCAGTTCCCTGGACAGGGGATCCCAGCCCCAGCATTTT
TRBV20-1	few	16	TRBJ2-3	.	CSARDRGRGGTDTQYF	TGCAGTGCTAGAGATCGGGGCAGGGGGGGCACAGATACGCAGTATTTT
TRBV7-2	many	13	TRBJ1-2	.	CASSLEGLDGYTF	TGTGCCAGCAGCTTAGAGGGGTTGGATGGCTACACCTTC
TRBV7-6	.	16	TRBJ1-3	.	CASSLGQQSSGNTIYF	TGTGCCAGCAGCTTAGGACAACAGAGCTCTGGAAACACCATATATTTT
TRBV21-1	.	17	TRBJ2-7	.	CASSTRMTGTSSYEQYF	TGTGCCAGCAGCACGAGGATGACAGGGACAAGCTCCTACGAGCAGTACTTC
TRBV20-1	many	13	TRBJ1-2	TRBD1	CSASWTGYYGYTF	TGCAGTGCTTCCTGGACAGGGTACTATGGCTACACCTTC
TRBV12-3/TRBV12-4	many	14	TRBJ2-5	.	CASSPTLKWETQYF	TGTGCCAGCAGCCCTACACTCAAATGGGAGACCCAGTACTTC
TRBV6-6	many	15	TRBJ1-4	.	CASTNVEEEDEKLFF	TGTGCCAGCACCAATGTCGAGGAGGAGGATGAAAAACTGTTTTTT
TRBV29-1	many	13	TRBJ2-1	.	CSVESGIGNEQFF	TGCAGCGTTGAAAGTGGGATCGGAAATGAGCAGTTCTTC
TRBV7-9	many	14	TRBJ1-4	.	CASSAPRGDEKLFF	TGTGCCAGCAGCGCCCCCAGGGGAGATGAAAAACTGTTTTTT
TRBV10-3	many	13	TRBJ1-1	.	CATSERGNGEAFF	TGTGCCACCTCTGAGAGGGGGAACGGAGAAGCTTTCTTT
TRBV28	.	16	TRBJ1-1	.	CASTPAGVLMNTEVFF	TGTGCCAGCACCCCGGCAGGGGTTCTGATGAACACTGAAGTTTTCTTT
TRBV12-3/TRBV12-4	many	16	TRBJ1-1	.	CASRPGVGGRNTEAFF	TGTGCCAGCAGACCGGGGGTCGGGGGGCGAAACACTGAAGCTTTCTTT
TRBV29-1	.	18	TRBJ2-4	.	CSVVTRDTLILAKNIQYF	TGCAGCGTTGTTACCCGGGACACTTTGATTCTAGCCAAAAACATTCAGTACTTC
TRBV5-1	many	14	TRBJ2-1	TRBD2	CASTRTSGDNEQFF	TGCGCCAGCACCCGGACTAGCGGGGACAATGAGCAGTTCTTC
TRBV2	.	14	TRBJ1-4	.	CASSEGGPTEKLFF	TGTGCCAGCAGTGAAGGCGGCCCCACTGAAAAACTGTTTTTT
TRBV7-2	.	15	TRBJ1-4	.	CASSLVRRGNEKLFF	TGTGCCAGCAGCTTAGTCCGGAGGGGTAATGAAAAACTGTTTTTT
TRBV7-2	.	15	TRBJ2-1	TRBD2	CASSSLAGGFNEQFF	TGTGCCAGCAGCTCCCTAGCGGGGGGCTTTAATGAGCAGTTCTTC
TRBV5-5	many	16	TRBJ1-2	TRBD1	CASSFEGQGAVYGYTF	TGTGCCAGCAGCTTCGAAGGACAGGGGGCCGTCTATGGCTACACCTTC
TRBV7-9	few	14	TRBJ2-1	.	CASSPWGANNEQFF	TGTGCCAGCAGCCCCTGGGGGGCGAACAATGAGCAGTTCTTC
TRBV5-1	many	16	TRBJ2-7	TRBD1	CASSLAGQGSLREQYF	TGCGCCAGCAGCTTGGCAGGACAGGGCTCATTACGGGAGCAGTACTTC